These 16 T cell receptor beta chains were all obtained from the same sample, sequenced in a study of beta chain features in type 1 diabetes. Expressed TCRB transcripts were sequenced because the entire RNA isolate underwent reverse transcription. TCRdb's table, derived via immunoSEQ multiplex PCR, lists solely in-frame clones and lacks some. The sample has nearly 250,000 clones, roughly 70% seen once. The sequencing input was naive CD4+ T cells from blood. The origin of the receptors is a man aged 25-40 years in good health.

This clone was found once. This chain joins TRBV27 and TRBJ2-6, with 7 positions matching TRBD1. With 5 bases clipped from V and 1 base from J, the junction kept 11 bases outside the gene matches. CDR3 size: 18 residues. Germline V gives CDR1 MNHEY, CDR2 SMNVEV (reference sequence). This CDR3 is CASSPMVRGISGANVLTF. The CDR3 nucleotides read TGTGCCAGCAGTCCTATGGTCAGGGGGATATCTGGGGCCAACGTCCTGACTTTC.

This chain connects TRBV5-1 to TRBJ2-5; D possibly corresponds to TRBD1 (5 bases). The V end was cut by 3 bases, the J end by 4 bases, with 16 bases between. Per the germline V gene, CDR1 is SGHRS and CDR2 is YFSETQ. This CDR3 is 15 amino acids long. DNA of the CDR3: TGCGCCAGCAGCTCGACAGATTGGGTCCGAGAGACCCAGTACTTC. This codes for CASSSTDWVRETQYF.

This clone appeared a few times. The CDR3 loop is CASSLGQGHEQYF. CDR3 in DNA: TGTGCCAGCAGCTTAGGACAGGGGCACGAGCAGTACTTC. This chain links TRBV11-3 with TRBJ2-7; 8 positions match TRBD1. In germline, CDR1 is SGHNT, CDR2 YENEEA. This CDR3 comprises 13 residues. V lost 1 base and J lost 5; bases outside the gene matches: 1.

V gene TRBV14 combines with J gene TRBJ2-1, with 7 bases that match TRBD2. V shed 2 bases, J shed 4 bases, and the junction held 5 bases outside the gene matches. CDR3 length: 15 residues. Germline loops: CDR1 SGHDN, CDR2 FVKESK. The chain's CDR3 is CASSQRGSLYNEQFF. DNA for the CDR3: TGTGCCAGCAGCCAACGCGGGAGTCTATACAATGAGCAGTTCTTC.

This sequence joins TRBV7-9 and TRBJ2-5; no clear D gene. Germline CDR1 is SEHNR and CDR2 is FQNEAQ (reference sequence). This CDR3 spans 16 amino acids. The germline V and J ends were trimmed by 3 bases and 1 base, with 15 bases remaining between them. The CDR3 DNA sequence: TGTGCCAGCAGCTTGATTGCGTACAGAAGCCAAGAGACCCAGTACTTC. It translates to CASSLIAYRSQETQYF.

The V call is TRBV6-5, the J call TRBJ2-1; the D is unclear. The germline V gene encodes CDR1 MNHEY and CDR2 SVGAGI. The CDR3 has 14 amino acids. V lost 6 bases to trimming and J lost 0 bases, with 9 bases between them. CDR3 sequence: CASSRIGSYNEQFF. CDR3 coding DNA: TGTGCCAGCAGCCGGATTGGCTCCTACAATGAGCAGTTCTTC.

This sequence joins TRBV30 and TRBJ2-1; D is undetermined. The V end lost 2 bases, the J end lost 8 bases, and 7 bases lay between the germline ends. This CDR3 contains 11 residues. Germline-derived CDR1 and CDR2 are GTSNPN and SVGIG (reference sequence). The CDR3 here is CAWSRNDEQFF. The CDR3 nucleotides are TGTGCCTGGAGTAGGAATGATGAGCAGTTCTTC.

The chain is built from TRBV5-4 and TRBJ2-5; 7 bases are shared with TRBD2. CDR1 is SGHNT, CDR2 YYREEE, per germline (reference sequence). The CDR3 runs to 14 residues. The ends lost 6 bases at V and 5 bases at J; junction bases unmatched: 10. The CDR3 bases are TGTGCCAGCACCCTAGCGGTCCCCGGGGAGACCCAGTACTTC. It translates to CASTLAVPGETQYF.

The gene calls are TRBV29-1 and TRBJ2-5; 8 nucleotides match TRBD1. The germline V gene has CDR1 SQVTM and CDR2 ANQGSEA. The CDR3 length is 15 residues. Trimming removed 0 bases from V and 8 bases from J; junction bases left unmatched: 11. DNA of the CDR3: TGCAGCGTTGAAGAATCGGACAGGGTTATTGGTACCCAGTACTTC. Amino acid sequence: CSVEESDRVIGTQYF.

V usage is TRBV14 and J usage is TRBJ2-1; 12 nucleotides agree with TRBD2. Germline lookup yields CDR1 SGHDN and CDR2 FVKESK. Germline trimming cut 4 bases from V and 3 bases from J; bases unmatched to any gene: 4. This CDR3 is 16 amino acids long. CDR3 DNA: TGTGCCAGCAGCCGGACTAGCGGGATACGCTACAATGAGCAGTTCTTC. It is translated as CASSRTSGIRYNEQFF.

This rearrangement joins TRBV7-9 to TRBJ2-7, with 8 positions matching TRBD1. The germline V gene has CDR1 SEHNR and CDR2 FQNEAQ (reference sequence). Trimming took 6 bases from V and 7 from J; bases not matched to a gene: 8. The CDR3 extends over 13 amino acids. The CDR3 DNA follows: TGTGCCAGCAGTCCGGCGACAGGGGATGAGCAGTACTTC. Translated, it gives CASSPATGDEQYF. Based on the CDR3 plus reference TRBV7-9 and TRBJ2-7, the full variable domain is DTGVSQNPRHKITKRGQNVTFRCDPISEHNRLYWYRQTLGQGPEFLTYFQNEAQLEKSRLLSDRFSAERPKGSFSTLEIQRTEQGDSAMYLCASSPATGDEQYFGPGTRLTVT.

The V call is TRBV7-9, the J call TRBJ2-3; tentative D call: TRBD2 (6 bases). CDR3 length equals 14 residues. The ends were cut back, 7 bases at V and 4 bases at J, with 15 bases in the middle. CDR1 and CDR2 from the germline V gene are SEHNR and FQNEAQ (reference sequence). CDR3 nucleotide sequence: TGTGCCAGCATCGATGAAGGGACTGCAGATACGCAGTATTTT. Its translation is CASIDEGTADTQYF.

This clone showed up just a few times. The chain uses TRBV29-1 and TRBJ2-7; D unclear. V lost 6 bases to trimming and J lost 0 bases, with 18 bases between them. CDR3 size: 15 residues. Germline CDR1 and CDR2: SQVTM and ANQGSEA. The CDR3 loop is CSVLLPIASSYEQYF. The CDR3 DNA sequence: TGCAGCGTCCTTCTCCCCATTGCGAGCTCCTACGAGCAGTACTTC.

V gene TRBV10-3 combines with J gene TRBJ1-2; D gene uncertain. The V and J ends lost 9 bases and 2 bases respectively, with 10 bases between them. The CDR3 is made up of 12 amino acids. Germline values: CDR1 ENHRY, CDR2 SYGVKD. CDR3 coding DNA: TGTGCCATAGACTCCCCCAACTATGGCTACACCTTC. Its translation is CAIDSPNYGYTF.

The V call is TRBV10-3, the J call TRBJ1-5; unclear D gene. This CDR3 is 15 amino acids long. Germline values: CDR1 ENHRY, CDR2 SYGVKD. V was clipped by 3 bases and J by 6 bases, with 15 bases between them. The CDR3 bases are TGTGCCATCAGTGATAAGGATCTATCGGGTCAGCCCCAGCATTTT. Translation gives CAISDKDLSGQPQHF.

The chain couples TRBV27 to TRBJ2-3; 10 bases line up with TRBD2. This CDR3 spans 16 amino acids. The germline V gene has CDR1 MNHEY and CDR2 SMNVEV (reference sequence). J gave up 2 bases and V 4 bases, and 6 bases lay outside the gene matches. The CDR3 DNA follows: TGTGCCAGCAGTTCCTGGACTAGCGGATACACAGATACGCAGTATTTT. Its protein is CASSSWTSGYTDTQYF.